The 5 T cell receptor beta chains in this list originate from one sample, sequenced in a study of beta chain features in type 1 diabetes. The authors reverse transcribed all of the isolated RNA, so sequencing captured expressed TCRB transcripts. Method: immunoSEQ multiplex PCR; TCRdb's copy keeps in-frame clones and lacks some. The table shows around 300,000 clones, with 11% occurring only once. The material sequenced was naive CD4+ T cells from blood. Source of these receptors: a woman in her 30s in good health.

This chain joins TRBV7-2 and TRBJ2-5, with D possibly matching TRBD2 (6 bases). V lost 6 bases to trimming and J lost 6 bases, with 14 bases between them. CDR1 is SGHTA, CDR2 FQGNSA, per germline. There are 13 residues in the CDR3. CDR3 sequence reads: CASRRGGSQTQYF. In DNA, the CDR3 is TGTGCCAGCAGGCGCGGAGGGTCGCAGACCCAGTACTTC.

This clone has a handful of counts. This chain joins TRBV18 and TRBJ2-2; 7 positions match TRBD2. This CDR3 is built from 15 residues. CDR1 is KGHSH, CDR2 LQKENI, per germline. V lost 1 base and J lost 3; bases outside the gene matches: 2. CDR3 protein: CASSPLREDTGELFF. CDR3 DNA: TGTGCCAGCTCACCACTACGGGAGGACACCGGGGAGCTGTTTTTT. Filled out from reference TRBV18 and TRBJ2-2, the complete variable domain reads NAGVMQNPRHLVRRRGQEARLRCSPMKGHSHVYWYRQLPEEGLKFMVYLQKENIIDESGMPKERFSAEFPKEGPSILRIQQVVRGDSAAYFCASSPLREDTGELFFGEGSRLTVL.

The V call is TRBV10-3, the J call TRBJ1-2, with a weak D call TRBD1 (6 bases). Germline CDR1 reads ENHRY; CDR2 reads SYGVKD. The CDR3 extends over 13 amino acids. Between the trimmed V and J ends, which lost 6 bases and 5 bases, there was a span of 13 bases. The CDR3 DNA is TGTGCCATCAGCAGGGGAACGCTATATGGCTACACCTTC. This gives the protein CAISRGTLYGYTF.

This clone was counted between two and nine times. This rearrangement joins TRBV30 to TRBJ2-7; 10 positions match TRBD2. The CDR3 spans 13 residues. The germline gives CDR1 GTSNPN, CDR2 SVGIG (reference sequence). V was clipped by 5 bases and J by 3 bases; unmatched bases: 4. CDR3 amino acids: CAWEREGRYEQYF. The CDR3 DNA sequence: TGTGCCTGGGAGCGGGAGGGCCGCTACGAGCAGTACTTC. Based on the CDR3 plus reference TRBV30 and TRBJ2-7, the full variable domain is SQTIHQWPATLVQPVGSPLSLECTVEGTSNPNLYWYRQAAGRGLQLLFYSVGIGQISSEVPQNLSASRPQDRQFILSSKKLLLSDSGFYLCAWEREGRYEQYFGPGTRLTVT.

This clone has more than one count but fewer than ten. The J gene is TRBJ2-1, the V gene TRBV5-1, with 11 bases lining up with TRBD2. CDR3 size: 13 residues. With 5 bases clipped from V and 7 bases from J, the junction kept 2 bases outside the gene matches. CDR1 and CDR2 from the germline V gene are SGHRS and YFSETQ. The CDR3, as DNA: TGCGCCAGCAGTATAGCGGGAGGGAATGAGCAGTTCTTC. This translates into CASSIAGGNEQFF.